This entry concerns a single T cell receptor (beta chain). CDR1 SQVTM and CDR2 ANQGSEA come from the germline V gene. This CDR3 comprises 17 residues. The trim removed 7 bases at V and 6 bases at J, leaving 12 bases unmatched. In the original workflow: Reference gene primer amplification gave estimated nucleated cell counts. Generated by immunoSEQ multiplex PCR, the TCRdb table keeps only in-frame clones and is missing some. Clone size and V and J calls were adopted from that table, with D and trimming inferred from the DNA. This table holds about 200,000 clones, around 90% found once. This sample is drawn from a study of blood T cell repertoires in COVID-19. Study-level background: Researchers got acute and convalescent COVID-19 samples from the United States, Italy and Spain. From T cells, B-cell-depleted T cells, or PBMCs came the material, which was cDNA or gDNA.

This receptor was obtained from a man aged 50 or older with acute or convalescent COVID-19. V gene TRBV29-1 combines with J gene TRBJ2-1; 16 positions agree with TRBD2. The sample taken for sequencing was peripheral blood. CDR3 in amino acids: CSGFGTSGRVSLNEQFF. CDR3 bases: TGCAGCGGCTTTGGGACTAGCGGGAGGGTTTCCCTCAATGAGCAGTTCTTC.